Sequencing of this TCR beta chain was carried out in a study of somatic mutations in cytotoxic T cells in rheumatoid arthritis. General study points: Antigens bound by the expanded CD8+ clones were not identified. TRBV07 showed slight underrepresentation in rheumatoid arthritis patients, unadjusted for multiple comparisons. A single CD8+ clone exceeded 20% of CD8+ cells in about an eighth of the roughly 60 patients.

As concerns this clone: Its matching antigen is unknown.

TCRdb's table, derived via immunoSEQ multiplex PCR, lists solely in-frame clones and lacks some. Among more than 15,000 clones listed, about 70% were seen once. There are 15 residues in the CDR3. The V gene lost 1 base and the J gene lost 5 bases, with 15 bases spanning the gap. Germline-derived CDR1 and CDR2 are LGHNA and YNFKEQ. The CD4+ and CD8+ fractions came from positive magnetic bead selection and were purity-checked by flow cytometry. Material for sequencing was CD8+ T cells sorted from blood. V and J are TRBV4-2 and TRBJ2-7; D may be TRBD2 (6 bases). The sequence derives from an older woman in good health. Here the CDR3 reads CASSQGGAGLHEQYF. Here the CDR3 DNA reads TGTGCCAGCAGCCAAGGGGGAGCGGGTCTCCACGAGCAGTACTTC.